This entry features one T cell receptor beta chain sequence. Its antigen is currently unknown. CDR1 and CDR2 (germline): LGHNT, FRNRAP. J was trimmed by 15 bases and V by 6 bases; bases with no gene match: 9. This CDR3 region has 12 residues. This sample is part of a study of cytomegalovirus exposure and HLA in healthy donors. Study-wide findings and caveats: Within the approximately 120 validation repertoires, first-cohort TCR clusters tended to co-occur, according to a later analysis. A few CMV-associated chains proved CMV antigen-specific in vitro.

This table comes from immunoSEQ multiplex PCR, and its TCRdb copy is limited to in-frame clones, with some not included. The table records 150,000 to 200,000 clones, less than 90% of them present only once. Separate from the roughly 710-subject first cohort, the approximately 120-subject validation cohort was the one that the donors belonged to. The clonotype was recovered from a woman aged 18-30 years in good health and CMV-seronegative. The chain links TRBV12-5 to TRBJ2-1; 9 bases match TRBD1. Sequenced input: PBMCs. The CDR3 loop is CASGSSGTGRFF. The CDR3 nucleotides are TGTGCTAGTGGATCGTCCGGGACAGGGAGGTTCTTC.